These 14 T cell receptor beta chains were sequenced from one sample in a study of T cells in Graves' hyperthyroidism and ophthalmopathy (dated by TCRdb to between 2017 and 2020). The library was prepared using multiplex PCR. TCRdb lists the instrument as Illumina HiSeq 2000. The TCR beta CDR3 regions were amplified from the RNA transcripts. For the first round of RT-PCR on the TCR CDR3, the HTBI primer set was used together with the Qiagen OneStep RT-PCR kit. The public sequencing data were trimmed at Q25 with fastp and processed into clonotypes with MiXCR by TCRdb, which kept only in-frame beta chains. Rows are unified per CDR3 protein, each entry keeping the most common DNA and genes. The sample has approximately 690,000 distinct CDR3 sequences on record, 20% to 25% of them singletons. Around a third of the sample goes to the ten largest clones. Sequenced: blood. The receptors originated from a man aged 30-40 years with Graves' ophthalmopathy.

This chain joins TRBV28 and TRBJ1-4; D gene unclear. Germline V gives CDR1 MDHEN, CDR2 SYDVKM. The V end lost 3 bases, the J end lost 4 bases, and 6 bases lay between the germline ends. The CDR3 length is 13 residues. The CDR3 coding sequence is TGTGCCAGCAGTTTGGCAGATAATGAAAAACTGTTTTTT. It yields the protein CASSLADNEKLFF.

In this sample, this clonotype turned up many times. The chain carries TRBV28 and TRBJ1-1, with D uncertain. Germline V gene data show CDR1 as MDHEN and CDR2 as SYDVKM. The CDR3 contains 12 residues. Trimming removed 8 bases at V and 1 base at J, with 8 bases between. CDR3 in DNA: TGTGCCAGCCACTACGGGAACACTGAAGCTTTCTTT. It yields the protein CASHYGNTEAFF. The variable domain in full, with the rest retrieved from reference TRBV28 and TRBJ1-1, is DVKVTQSSRYLVKRTGEKVFLECVQDMDHENMFWYRQDPGLGLRLIYFSYDVKMKEKGDIPEGYSVSREKKERFSLILESASTNQTSMYLCASHYGNTEAFFGQGTRLTVV.

The chain combines TRBV12-3 or TRBV12-4 with TRBJ2-7; weak D call: TRBD2 (5 bases). V lost 1 base, J lost 4 bases, and 11 bases lay in between. The CDR3 is made up of 14 amino acids. CDR3 nucleotides: TGTGCCAGCAGTTTAGGTGGGAGTGAGTACGAGCAGTACTTC. Translation: CASSLGGSEYEQYF.

This clonotype was counted a few times. The chain employs TRBV6-2 or TRBV6-3 and TRBJ2-1; 9 bases match TRBD1. Germline CDR1 MNHEY, CDR2 SVGEGT. The CDR3 has 16 residues. The V gene end was trimmed by 6 bases and the J gene end by 4 bases; junction bases not matched to a gene: 10. The CDR3 sequence is CASRPTGGLTYNEQFF. DNA of the CDR3: TGTGCCAGCAGACCGACAGGGGGTTTGACGTACAATGAGCAGTTCTTC.

This chain uses TRBV24-1 with TRBJ2-7; tentatively, D is TRBD2 (6 bases). CDR1 is KGHDR and CDR2 is SFDVKD in the germline V gene. Trimming shortened V by 3 bases and J by 6 bases, and 14 bases separated the two germline ends. The CDR3 loop spans 14 amino acids. In nucleotides, the CDR3 is TGTGCCACCAGTGATGACCCCGCGGAGGGCGAGCAGTACTTC. It is translated as CATSDDPAEGEQYF.

The table lists this clonotype with a few counts. The chain combines TRBV4-1 with TRBJ2-7, with D possibly TRBD1 on 6 matching bases. Germline V gives CDR1 MGHRA, CDR2 YSYEKL. The CDR3 is 16 amino acids. Trimming took off 1 base at V and 2 bases at J, with 15 bases between the two ends. This chain's CDR3 is CASSQVNPDRTYEQYF. The DNA for the CDR3 is TGCGCCAGCAGCCAAGTGAATCCGGACAGAACCTACGAGCAGTACTTC.

This clonotype was picked up a small number of times. The chain couples TRBV20-1 to TRBJ2-7; TRBD1 matches 9 bases. The V gene's germline CDR1 is DFQATT and CDR2 SNEGSKA (reference sequence). The CDR3 covers 14 residues. The V segment lost 4 bases and the J segment 2 bases; nucleotides outside the gene matches: 6. The CDR3 is CSATPRDRAYEQYF. CDR3 in DNA: TGCAGTGCTACCCCCCGGGACAGGGCCTACGAGCAGTACTTC.

The chain couples TRBV19 to TRBJ2-1; 7 nucleotides align to TRBD2. The ends lost 5 bases at V and 3 bases at J; junction bases unmatched: 13. The germline CDR1 and CDR2 sequences are LNHDA and SQIVND (reference sequence). The CDR3 length is 17 residues. The CDR3 DNA is TGTGCCAGTAGTTACGACGTGAGGGAGGGCGTCTACAATGAGCAGTTCTTC. Its translation: CASSYDVREGVYNEQFF. Using reference TRBV19 and TRBJ2-1 for the parts outside the CDR3, the full variable domain is DGGITQSPKYLFRKEGQNVTLSCEQNLNHDAMYWYRQDPGQGLRLIYYSQIVNDFQKGDIAEGYSVSREKKESFPLTVTSAQKNPTAFYLCASSYDVREGVYNEQFFGPGTRLTVL.

This clonotype occurred many times. The V call is TRBV18, the J call TRBJ2-3, with D hard to call. Trimming took off 3 bases at V and 6 bases at J, with 7 bases between the two ends. This CDR3 has 12 residues. The germline V gene encodes CDR1 KGHSH and CDR2 LQKENI. The CDR3: CASSPNLDTQYF. CDR3 sequence (DNA): TGTGCCAGCTCACCGAATCTCGATACGCAGTATTTT.

This clonotype has only a few counts. V usage is TRBV6-2 or TRBV6-3 and J usage is TRBJ2-1; tentatively, D is TRBD2 (6 bases). CDR3 size: 15 residues. Germline assignment: CDR1 MNHEY and CDR2 SVGEGT. V lost 0 bases and J 8 bases, leaving 14 bases between the germline ends. CDR3 nucleotide sequence: TGTGCCAGCAGTTACTCGAGGCAGTGGGGGGATGAGCAGTTCTTC. Translation: CASSYSRQWGDEQFF.

This clonotype was recorded at least ten times. This sequence joins TRBV11-2 and TRBJ2-1; 9 bases map to TRBD2. The CDR3 totals 16 residues. The V gene's germline CDR1 is SGHAT and CDR2 FQNNGV. J was trimmed by 5 bases and V by 1 base; bases with no gene match: 6. CDR3: CASSLGGRARHNEQFF. DNA for the CDR3: TGTGCCAGCAGCTTAGGCGGGAGGGCCCGGCACAATGAGCAGTTCTTC.

This sequence joins TRBV9 and TRBJ2-3, with D possibly being TRBD2 (5 bases). The CDR3 runs to 15 residues. From germline, CDR1 is SGDLS and CDR2 YYNGEE. Trimming took 1 base from V and 0 from J, leaving 9 bases between them. CDR3 sequence reads: CASSVNGISTDTQYF. The CDR3 bases are TGTGCCAGCAGCGTAAACGGGATTAGCACAGATACGCAGTATTTT.

This clonotype has a count of ten or more. V usage is TRBV28 and J usage is TRBJ1-2; the D is unclear. This CDR3 is 12 amino acids long. V was shortened by 8 bases and J by 3 bases, with 10 bases between the two germline ends. Germline CDR1 MDHEN, CDR2 SYDVKM. The CDR3 loop is CASLQQDYGYTF. The CDR3 coding sequence is TGTGCCAGCCTACAACAAGACTATGGCTACACCTTC.

This clonotype came up many times. V gene TRBV11-2 combines with J gene TRBJ2-5; D perhaps matches TRBD1 (6 bases). The CDR3 sequence is 15 residues long. Germline loops: CDR1 SGHAT, CDR2 FQNNGV. V gave up 5 bases and J gave up 5 bases, with 18 bases separating them. The CDR3 nucleotides read TGTGCCAGCAGCACCTCCCCCCACAGGGAGGAGACCCAGTACTTC. Its protein is CASSTSPHREETQYF.